This T cell receptor (beta chain) was recorded in a study of early T cells in non-severe SARS-CoV-2 infection. This clonotype occurred a few times. Separate cDNA molecules each had unique molecular identifiers attached to them. MiXCR was run by TCRdb on the 5' RACE reads, yielding one entry per CDR3 protein. The table lists about 60,000 distinct CDR3 sequences, roughly 10% of them singletons. Losses at the gene ends were 5 bases for V and 4 bases for J; bases not matched to a gene: 7. Germline V gives CDR1 SGHVS, CDR2 FQNEAQ. The CDR3 is 15 residues long. The clonotype comes from an adult who was a healthcare worker with PCR-confirmed SARS-CoV-2 infection or an uninfected control (not recorded which). Sequenced material: whole blood. This chain uses TRBV7-8 with TRBJ1-3; 8 nucleotides align to TRBD1. CDR3 region: CASSRGQGLGNTIYF. The CDR3 DNA is TGTGCCAGCAGCCGCGGACAGGGCCTGGGAAACACCATATATTTT.